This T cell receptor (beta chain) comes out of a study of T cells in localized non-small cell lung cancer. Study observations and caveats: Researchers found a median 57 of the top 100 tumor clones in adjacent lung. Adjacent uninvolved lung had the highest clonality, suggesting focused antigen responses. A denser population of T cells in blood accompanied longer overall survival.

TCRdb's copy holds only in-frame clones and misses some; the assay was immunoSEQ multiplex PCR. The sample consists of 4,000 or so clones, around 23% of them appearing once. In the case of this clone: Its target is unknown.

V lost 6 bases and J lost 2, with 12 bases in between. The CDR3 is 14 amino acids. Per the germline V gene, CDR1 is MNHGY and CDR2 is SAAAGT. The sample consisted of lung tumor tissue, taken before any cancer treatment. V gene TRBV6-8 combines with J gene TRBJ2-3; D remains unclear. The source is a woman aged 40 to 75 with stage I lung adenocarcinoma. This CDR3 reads CASSSRSITDTQYF. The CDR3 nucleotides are TGTGCCAGCAGCTCTAGATCAATCACAGATACGCAGTATTTT.